This T cell receptor beta chain was documented in a study of cytomegalovirus exposure and HLA in healthy donors. PCR primers comprised 60 Vbeta and 13 Jbeta primers. Methods used by the authors: Per a later analysis, the number of unique TCR beta chains was roughly 87 million, of which roughly 11 million were shared. Clones were sequenced by immunoSEQ multiplex PCR, and TCRdb holds only the in-frame ones, with some missing. V and J calls and clone size are those listed in that table; D and trimming were worked out from the DNA. The table has about 160,000 clones, about 79% seen once. Healthy donors of bone marrow made up the group. CDR3 size: 14 residues. The germline gives CDR1 MNHNS, CDR2 SASEGT. The V end was cut by 0 bases, the J end by 5 bases, with 8 bases between.

This sequence was found in a man aged 45-60 years in good health and CMV-seropositive. Sample: PBMCs. The chain uses TRBV6-1 and TRBJ1-5; a weak D match, TRBD1 (5 bases). In nucleotides, the CDR3 is TGTGCCAGCAGTGAAGCGGCAGGGTATCAGCCCCAGCATTTT. Translating it yields CASSEAAGYQPQHF.